The next 22 T cell receptor beta chains were all read from a single sample in a study of Ad26.COV2.S vaccination and SARS-CoV-2 variants. The table came from immunoSEQ multiplex PCR; TCRdb's copy has only in-frame clones and leaves some out. The sample lists 380,000 or so clones; around 89% were seen once. The treatment: 19 received Ad26.COV2.S at low or high dose, single or two shots; several received placebo; per-sample allocation not given. Samples were taken on day 63 after the first vaccine or placebo injection. Sequenced here: peripheral blood, sampled in a trial of Ad26.COV2.S vaccine versus placebo. Source of these receptors: a person between 18 and 65 years old who received the Ad26.COV2.S COVID-19 vaccine or a placebo.

This rearrangement joins TRBV10-3 to TRBJ1-2, with 8 bases fitting TRBD1. CDR1 and CDR2 from the germline V gene are ENHRY and SYGVKD. After removal of 2 bases from V and 8 bases from J, the junction contained 7 bases not matched to a gene. CDR3 length: 14 residues. In DNA, the CDR3 is TGTGCCATCAGTGAGATAGGGACAGGCCGGGGCTACACCTTC. Residues: CAISEIGTGRGYTF.

The chain combines TRBV18 with TRBJ2-1; no firm D call. This CDR3 has 12 residues. V was clipped by 3 bases and J by 9 bases, with 9 bases between them. Germline V gives CDR1 KGHSH, CDR2 LQKENI. In DNA, the CDR3 is TGTGCCAGCTCACCTTCAAGCGCTGAGCAGTTCTTC. This sequence encodes CASSPSSAEQFF.

The V call is TRBV19, the J call TRBJ1-1, with D unresolved. Germline CDR1 is LNHDA and CDR2 is SQIVND (reference sequence). The CDR3 totals 16 residues. The V and J ends lost 8 bases and 1 base respectively, with 20 bases between them. The CDR3 reads CASSATVQLQNTEAFF. CDR3 nucleotides: TGTGCCAGTTCCGCCACCGTTCAACTACAGAACACTGAAGCTTTCTTT.

The gene calls are TRBV3-1 (or the pseudogene TRBV3-2) and TRBJ2-3, with D unclear. V lost 3 bases and J 2 bases, leaving 9 bases between the germline ends. The CDR3 is 14 amino acids. In germline, CDR1 is LGHDT, CDR2 YNNKEL (reference sequence). CDR3 residues: CASSHSPITDTQYF. In DNA form, the CDR3 reads TGTGCCAGCAGCCACTCCCCAATCACAGATACGCAGTATTTT.

The V and J genes are TRBV28 and TRBJ1-3; TRBD1 matches at 8 bases. With 5 bases clipped from V and 4 bases from J, the junction kept 7 bases outside the gene matches. CDR3 length: 15 residues. CDR1 MDHEN and CDR2 SYDVKM come from the germline V gene. The CDR3 sequence is CASSPQGARGNTIYF. The CDR3 region has the DNA TGTGCCAGCAGTCCCCAGGGGGCGCGGGGAAACACCATATATTTT.

V usage is TRBV14 and J usage is TRBJ1-1; 7 nucleotides agree with TRBD1. The V gene end was trimmed by 5 bases and the J gene end by 1 base; junction bases not matched to a gene: 10. Germline loops: CDR1 SGHDN, CDR2 FVKESK. This CDR3 has 16 amino acids. The chain's CDR3 is CASSARQGLKNTEAFF. CDR3 in DNA: TGTGCCAGCAGCGCGCGACAGGGCCTTAAGAACACTGAAGCTTTCTTT.

The chain links TRBV5-1 to TRBJ2-2, with TRBD2 matching 7 bases. Germline values: CDR1 SGHRS, CDR2 YFSETQ. The CDR3 is 16 amino acids. Trimming cost V 0 bases and J 5 bases; bases outside gene matches: 7. CDR3 in DNA: TGCGCCAGCAGCTTGGAGCGGGGCGCGGTGACCGGGGAGCTGTTTTTT. Its translation: CASSLERGAVTGELFF.

This clone has just one count. The CDR3 sequence is CASSFFWGDGQQGRISYNEQFF. For the CDR3, the DNA is TGTGCCAGCAGTTTTTTTTGGGGGGATGGGCAGCAGGGGCGAATCTCCTACAATGAGCAGTTCTTC. The chain combines TRBV28 with TRBJ2-1; D might be TRBD1 or TRBD2, each matching 6 bases. Trimming pared 3 bases from V and 0 bases from J, leaving 30 bases between. CDR1 and CDR2 (germline): MDHEN, SYDVKM. This CDR3 comprises 22 residues.

The V gene is TRBV27, the J gene TRBJ2-7; 10 nucleotides agree with TRBD2. There are 14 residues in the CDR3. The germline CDR1 and CDR2 sequences are MNHEY and SMNVEV (reference sequence). V was pared by 6 bases and J by 4 bases, with 6 bases of the junction left unmatched. The CDR3 nucleotides read TGTGCCAGCAGCTCTAGCGGGAGAGGATACGAGCAGTACTTC. Its translation is CASSSSGRGYEQYF.

The chain recombines TRBV28 with TRBJ1-1; D is perhaps TRBD1 (5 bases). The CDR3 has 13 residues. CDR1 is MDHEN and CDR2 is SYDVKM in the germline V gene. V lost 2 bases to trimming and J lost 8 bases, with 12 bases between them. This CDR3 reads CASSLAGQGEAFF. Here the CDR3 DNA reads TGTGCCAGCAGTTTAGCGGGGCAGGGCGAAGCTTTCTTT.

The chain employs TRBV5-1 and TRBJ2-5, with 12 bases that match TRBD2. The germline CDR1 and CDR2 sequences are SGHRS and YFSETQ. Trimming removed 5 bases from V and 3 bases from J; junction bases left unmatched: 5. The CDR3 extends over 15 amino acids. CDR3 protein: CASSSLAGGEETQYF. CDR3 coding DNA: TGCGCCAGCAGTTCTCTAGCGGGAGGGGAAGAGACCCAGTACTTC.

CDR3 DNA sequence: TGCGCCAGCAGCCAAGGGGGGACTAGCGGGGGATCGGGAGATACGCAGTATTTT. Translating it yields CASSQGGTSGGSGDTQYF. The chain has TRBV4-1 and TRBJ2-3; 14 bases are a match to TRBD2. The germline V gene has CDR1 MGHRA and CDR2 YSYEKL. The J segment lost 5 bases and the V segment lost 1 base, leaving 8 bases of the junction unmatched. The CDR3 contains 18 residues.

The table lists this clone with a count of one. The chain carries TRBV7-2 and TRBJ2-6; D is uncertain. From germline, CDR1 is SGHTA and CDR2 FQGNSA. The CDR3 extends over 14 amino acids. V shed 1 base and J shed 9 bases, with 10 bases lying between them. CDR3 coding DNA: TGTGCCAGCAGCTTAGAGTACGGCGGCAACGTCCTGACTTTC. Translation gives CASSLEYGGNVLTF.

The chain combines TRBV7-9 with TRBJ2-3, with 10 positions matching TRBD2. V shed 1 base and J 1 base; nucleotides not matched to a gene: 5. Germline CDR1 and CDR2: SEHNR and FQNEAQ (reference sequence). This CDR3 spans 17 amino acids. The CDR3 sequence is CASSLGTGTSGTDTQYF. DNA of the CDR3: TGTGCCAGCAGCTTAGGAACCGGGACTAGCGGCACAGATACGCAGTATTTT.

This rearrangement joins TRBV9 to TRBJ2-3, with TRBD2 as a possible D gene (5 bases). The V and J ends lost 4 bases and 4 bases respectively, with 19 bases between them. The V gene's germline CDR1 is SGDLS and CDR2 YYNGEE. CDR3 length: 16 amino acids. The CDR3 sequence: CASSSMGGIGADTQYF. In nucleotides, the CDR3 is TGTGCCAGCAGCTCAATGGGCGGAATCGGGGCAGATACGCAGTATTTT.

This chain uses TRBV9 with TRBJ1-2; the D gene is possibly TRBD1 (5 bases). This CDR3 is built from 13 residues. The germline gives CDR1 SGDLS, CDR2 YYNGEE. V lost 4 bases to trimming and J lost 3 bases, with 10 bases between them. The CDR3 DNA reads as TGTGCCAGCAGCCCCGGGACTTACTATGGCTACACCTTC. Translation: CASSPGTYYGYTF.

This clone was counted once. The chain couples TRBV7-2 to TRBJ2-3, with TRBD2 identical over 7 bases. The CDR3 has 15 residues. CDR1 SGHTA and CDR2 FQGNSA come from the germline V gene. The V segment lost 2 bases and the J segment 5 bases; nucleotides outside the gene matches: 7. CDR3 sequence: CASSLLVAGEDTQYF. The CDR3 DNA follows: TGTGCCAGCAGCTTACTGGTTGCGGGGGAAGATACGCAGTATTTT.

The V call is TRBV6-2 or TRBV6-3, the J call TRBJ2-7; no reliable D call. CDR3 length: 15 amino acids. The V end was cut by 0 bases, the J end by 2 bases, with 11 bases between. Germline V CDR1 and CDR2: MNHEY, SVGEGT. The CDR3, as DNA: TGTGCCAGCAGTTACTCCCCAGGAGAGGCCTACGAGCAGTACTTC. Translating gives CASSYSPGEAYEQYF.

The gene calls are TRBV7-9 and TRBJ1-1; D is unclear. Germline CDR1 and CDR2: SEHNR and FQNEAQ (reference sequence). V was trimmed by 5 bases and J by 0 bases, leaving 7 bases between them. The CDR3 is 13 residues long. This CDR3 reads CASSHNMNTEAFF. As DNA, the CDR3 is TGTGCCAGCAGCCATAACATGAACACTGAAGCTTTCTTT. Variable domain in full (rest from reference TRBV7-9 and TRBJ1-1): DTGVSQNPRHKITKRGQNVTFRCDPISEHNRLYWYRQTLGQGPEFLTYFQNEAQLEKSRLLSDRFSAERPKGSFSTLEIQRTEQGDSAMYLCASSHNMNTEAFFGQGTRLTVV.

This clone was recorded only once. The rearrangement links TRBV3-1 (or the pseudogene TRBV3-2) to TRBJ2-2, with D possibly TRBD1 on 5 matching bases. CDR3 length equals 16 residues. V lost 0 bases and J 2 bases, leaving 10 bases between the germline ends. Germline CDR1 and CDR2: LGHDT and YNNKEL (reference sequence). In DNA form, the CDR3 reads TGTGCCAGCAGCCAAGATATGGACATTAACACCGGGGAGCTGTTTTTT. Translated, it gives CASSQDMDINTGELFF.

The gene calls are TRBV7-9 and TRBJ2-3, with no clear D. The CDR3 is 13 amino acids. Germline V gives CDR1 SEHNR, CDR2 FQNEAQ (reference sequence). V dropped 2 bases and J dropped 2 bases, with 5 bases sitting between them. The CDR3 is CASSLSTTDTQYF. The CDR3 DNA reads TGTGCCAGCAGCTTATCAACCACAGATACGCAGTATTTT.

CDR3 amino acids: CSASTDPTNEKLFF. As DNA, the CDR3 is TGCAGTGCTAGTACAGACCCAACTAATGAAAAACTGTTTTTT. The rearrangement uses TRBV20-1 and TRBJ1-4; D gene unclear. The CDR3 extends over 14 amino acids. Between the trimmed V and J ends, which lost 3 bases and 0 bases, there was a span of 8 bases. Germline V lookup: CDR1 DFQATT, CDR2 SNEGSKA (reference sequence).